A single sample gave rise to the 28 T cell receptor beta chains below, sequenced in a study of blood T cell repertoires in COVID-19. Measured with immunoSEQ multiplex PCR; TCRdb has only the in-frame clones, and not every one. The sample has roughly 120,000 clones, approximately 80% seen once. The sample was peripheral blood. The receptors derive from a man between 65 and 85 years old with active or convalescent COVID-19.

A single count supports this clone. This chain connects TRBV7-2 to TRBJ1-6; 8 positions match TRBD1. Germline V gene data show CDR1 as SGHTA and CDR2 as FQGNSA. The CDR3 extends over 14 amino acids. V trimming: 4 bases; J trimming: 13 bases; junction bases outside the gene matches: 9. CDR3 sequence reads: CASSSTGVRTPLHF. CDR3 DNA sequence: TGTGCCAGCAGCTCGACAGGGGTACGAACGCCCCTCCACTTT.

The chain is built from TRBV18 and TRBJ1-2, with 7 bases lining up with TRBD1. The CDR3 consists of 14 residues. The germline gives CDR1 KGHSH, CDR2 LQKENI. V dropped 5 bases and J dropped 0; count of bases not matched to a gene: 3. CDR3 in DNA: TGTGCCAGCTCAACAGGGGCCCCTAACTATGGCTACACCTTC. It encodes CASSTGAPNYGYTF.

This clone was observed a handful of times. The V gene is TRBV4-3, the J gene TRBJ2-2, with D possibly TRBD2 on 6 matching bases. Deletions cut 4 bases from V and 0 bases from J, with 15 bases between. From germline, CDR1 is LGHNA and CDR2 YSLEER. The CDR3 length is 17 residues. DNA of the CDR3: TGCGCCAGCAGCCTCAAAGGGGCTAGCGCGAACACCGGGGAGCTGTTTTTT. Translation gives CASSLKGASANTGELFF.

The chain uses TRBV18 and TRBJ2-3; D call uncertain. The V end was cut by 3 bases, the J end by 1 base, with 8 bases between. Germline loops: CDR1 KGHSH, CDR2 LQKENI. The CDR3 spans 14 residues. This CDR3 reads CASSPGTGTDTQYF. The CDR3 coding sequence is TGTGCCAGCTCACCTGGAACAGGCACAGATACGCAGTATTTT.

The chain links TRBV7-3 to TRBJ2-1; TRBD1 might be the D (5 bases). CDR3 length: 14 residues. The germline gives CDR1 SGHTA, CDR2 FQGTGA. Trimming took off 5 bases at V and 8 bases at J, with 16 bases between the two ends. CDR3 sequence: CASSLRTRSDEQFF. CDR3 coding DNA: TGTGCCAGCAGCCTAAGGACACGATCGGATGAGCAGTTCTTC.

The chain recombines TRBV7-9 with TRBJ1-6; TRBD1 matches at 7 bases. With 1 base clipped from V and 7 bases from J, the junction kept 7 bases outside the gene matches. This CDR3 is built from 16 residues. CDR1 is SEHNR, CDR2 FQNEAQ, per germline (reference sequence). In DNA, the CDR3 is TGTGCCAGCAGCTTAGTTAGGGGGCTTTTGAATTCACCCCTCCACTTT. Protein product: CASSLVRGLLNSPLHF.

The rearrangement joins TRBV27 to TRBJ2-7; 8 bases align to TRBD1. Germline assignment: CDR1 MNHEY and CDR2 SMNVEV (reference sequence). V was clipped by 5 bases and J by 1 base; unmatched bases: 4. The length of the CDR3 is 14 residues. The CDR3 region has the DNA TGTGCCAGCAGTCCAGGGGACAGGTCCTACGAGCAGTACTTC. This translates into CASSPGDRSYEQYF.

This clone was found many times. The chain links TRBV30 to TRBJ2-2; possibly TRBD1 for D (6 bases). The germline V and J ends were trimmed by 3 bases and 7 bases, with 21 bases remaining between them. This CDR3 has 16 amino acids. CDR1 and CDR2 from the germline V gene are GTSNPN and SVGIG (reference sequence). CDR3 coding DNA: TGTGCCTGGAGCCGCAACGGTAGGGGGTCCGGCGGGGAGCTGTTTTTT. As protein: CAWSRNGRGSGGELFF.

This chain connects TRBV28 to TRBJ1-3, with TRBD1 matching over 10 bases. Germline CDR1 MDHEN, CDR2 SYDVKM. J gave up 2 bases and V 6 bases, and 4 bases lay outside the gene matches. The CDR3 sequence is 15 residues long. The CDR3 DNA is TGTGCCAGCAGCACCGGGACAGGGGCTGGAAACACCATATATTTT. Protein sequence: CASSTGTGAGNTIYF.

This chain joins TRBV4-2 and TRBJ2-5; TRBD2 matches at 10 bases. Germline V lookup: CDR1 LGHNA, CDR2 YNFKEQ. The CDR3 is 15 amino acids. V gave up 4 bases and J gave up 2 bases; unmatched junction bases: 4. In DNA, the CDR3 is TGTGCCAGCAGCCGCCGACTAGCGGGTCAAGAGACCCAGTACTTC. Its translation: CASSRRLAGQETQYF.

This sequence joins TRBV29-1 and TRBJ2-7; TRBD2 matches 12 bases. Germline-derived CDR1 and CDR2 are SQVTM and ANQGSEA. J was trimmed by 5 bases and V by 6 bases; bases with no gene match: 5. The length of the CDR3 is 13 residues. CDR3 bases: TGCAGCGTCATGACTAGCGGGGGCGACGAGCAGTACTTC. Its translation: CSVMTSGGDEQYF.

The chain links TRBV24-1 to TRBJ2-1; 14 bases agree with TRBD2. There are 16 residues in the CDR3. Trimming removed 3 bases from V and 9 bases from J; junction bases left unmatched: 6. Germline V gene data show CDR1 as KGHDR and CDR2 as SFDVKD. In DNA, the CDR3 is TGTGCCACCAGTGATCAACCGGGACTAGCGGGAGTTGAGCAGTTCTTC. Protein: CATSDQPGLAGVEQFF.

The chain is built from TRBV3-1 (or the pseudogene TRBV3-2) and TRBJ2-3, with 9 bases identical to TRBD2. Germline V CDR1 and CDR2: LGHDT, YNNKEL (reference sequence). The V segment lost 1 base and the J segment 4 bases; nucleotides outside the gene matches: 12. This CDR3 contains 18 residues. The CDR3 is CASSQGESGGWFADTQYF. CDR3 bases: TGTGCCAGCAGCCAAGGGGAAAGCGGGGGGTGGTTCGCAGATACGCAGTATTTT.

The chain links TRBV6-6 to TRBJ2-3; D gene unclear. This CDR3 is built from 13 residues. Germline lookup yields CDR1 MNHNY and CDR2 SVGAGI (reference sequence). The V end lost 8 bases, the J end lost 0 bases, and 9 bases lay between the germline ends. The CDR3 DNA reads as TGTGCCAGCTCTGCCACTAGCACAGATACGCAGTATTTT. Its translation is CASSATSTDTQYF.

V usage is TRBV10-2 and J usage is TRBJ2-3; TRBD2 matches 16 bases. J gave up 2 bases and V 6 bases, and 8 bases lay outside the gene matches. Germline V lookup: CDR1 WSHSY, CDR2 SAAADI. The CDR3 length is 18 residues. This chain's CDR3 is CASSAGTSGRGSTDTQYF. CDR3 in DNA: TGCGCCAGCAGCGCAGGGACTAGCGGGAGGGGATCCACAGATACGCAGTATTTT.

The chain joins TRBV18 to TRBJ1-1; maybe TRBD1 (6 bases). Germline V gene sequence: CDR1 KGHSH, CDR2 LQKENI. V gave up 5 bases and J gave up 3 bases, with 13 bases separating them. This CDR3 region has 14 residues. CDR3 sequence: CASSSQGRDTEAFF. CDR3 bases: TGTGCCAGCTCAAGCCAGGGGCGGGACACTGAAGCTTTCTTT.

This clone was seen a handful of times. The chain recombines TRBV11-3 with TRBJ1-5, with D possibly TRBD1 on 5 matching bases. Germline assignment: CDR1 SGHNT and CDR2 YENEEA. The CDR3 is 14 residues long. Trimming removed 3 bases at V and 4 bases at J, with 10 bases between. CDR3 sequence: CASSLGGPNQPQHF. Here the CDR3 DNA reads TGTGCCAGCAGCTTGGGGGGACCGAATCAGCCCCAGCATTTT.

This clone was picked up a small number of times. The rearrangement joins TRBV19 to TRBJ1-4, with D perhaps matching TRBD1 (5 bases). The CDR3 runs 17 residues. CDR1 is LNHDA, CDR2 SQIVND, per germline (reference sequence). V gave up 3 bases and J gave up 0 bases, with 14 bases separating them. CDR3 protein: CASSMRGRIPTNEKLFF. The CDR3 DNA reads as TGTGCCAGTAGTATGCGGGGGAGGATTCCAACTAATGAAAAACTGTTTTTT.

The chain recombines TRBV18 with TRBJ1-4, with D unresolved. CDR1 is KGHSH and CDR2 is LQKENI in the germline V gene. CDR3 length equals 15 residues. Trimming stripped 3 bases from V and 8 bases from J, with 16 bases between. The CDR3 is CASSPQRLSGEKLFF. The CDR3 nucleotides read TGTGCCAGCTCACCGCAGAGGTTGTCGGGGGAAAAACTGTTTTTT.

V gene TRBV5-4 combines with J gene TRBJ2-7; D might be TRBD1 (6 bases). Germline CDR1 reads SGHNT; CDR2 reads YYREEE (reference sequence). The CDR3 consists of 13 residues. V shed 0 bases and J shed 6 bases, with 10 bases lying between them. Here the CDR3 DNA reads TGTGCCAGCAGCTTGGTGGGGGCCGTCGAGCAGTACTTC. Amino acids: CASSLVGAVEQYF. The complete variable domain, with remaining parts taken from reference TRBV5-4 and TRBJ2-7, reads ETGVTQSPTHLIKTRGQQVTLRCSSQSGHNTVSWYQQALGQGPQFIFQYYREEENGRGNFPPRFSGLQFPNYSSELNVNALELDDSALYLCASSLVGAVEQYFGPGTRLTVT.

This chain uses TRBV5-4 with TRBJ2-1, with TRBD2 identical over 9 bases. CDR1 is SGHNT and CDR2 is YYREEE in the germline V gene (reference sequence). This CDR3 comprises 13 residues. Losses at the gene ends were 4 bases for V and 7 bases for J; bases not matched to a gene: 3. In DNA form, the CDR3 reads TGTGCCAGCAGCCGAGCGGGAGGTAATGAGCAGTTCTTC. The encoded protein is CASSRAGGNEQFF. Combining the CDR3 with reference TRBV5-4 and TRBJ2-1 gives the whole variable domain ETGVTQSPTHLIKTRGQQVTLRCSSQSGHNTVSWYQQALGQGPQFIFQYYREEENGRGNFPPRFSGLQFPNYSSELNVNALELDDSALYLCASSRAGGNEQFFGPGTRLTVL.

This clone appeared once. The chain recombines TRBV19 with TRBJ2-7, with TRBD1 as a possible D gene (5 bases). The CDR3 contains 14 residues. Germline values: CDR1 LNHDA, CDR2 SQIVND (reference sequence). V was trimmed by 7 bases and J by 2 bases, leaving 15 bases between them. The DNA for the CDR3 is TGTGCCAGTACCCCGACCGACAGACCCTACGAGCAGTACTTC. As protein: CASTPTDRPYEQYF.

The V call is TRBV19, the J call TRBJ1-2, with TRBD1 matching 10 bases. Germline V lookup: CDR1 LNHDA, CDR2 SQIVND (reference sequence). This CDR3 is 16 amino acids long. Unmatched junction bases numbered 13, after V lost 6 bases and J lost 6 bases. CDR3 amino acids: CASRTTPGQGRNGYTF. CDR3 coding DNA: TGTGCCAGTAGGACCACACCGGGACAGGGGAGGAATGGCTACACCTTC.

Written as DNA, the CDR3 is TGTGCCAGCAGTTTACCCTTCGCGGCAGCGGGTGGCTACACCTTC. Its translation: CASSLPFAAAGGYTF. The gene calls are TRBV27 and TRBJ1-2, with D unclear. Germline V CDR1 and CDR2: MNHEY, SMNVEV (reference sequence). The V gene lost 2 bases and the J gene lost 7 bases, with 17 bases spanning the gap. The CDR3 is 15 amino acids.

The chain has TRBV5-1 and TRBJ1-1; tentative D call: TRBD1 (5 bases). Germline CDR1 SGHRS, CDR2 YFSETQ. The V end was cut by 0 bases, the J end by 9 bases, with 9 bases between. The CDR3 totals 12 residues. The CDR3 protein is CASSLDGQQAFF. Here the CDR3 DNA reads TGCGCCAGCAGCTTGGACGGACAACAAGCTTTCTTT.

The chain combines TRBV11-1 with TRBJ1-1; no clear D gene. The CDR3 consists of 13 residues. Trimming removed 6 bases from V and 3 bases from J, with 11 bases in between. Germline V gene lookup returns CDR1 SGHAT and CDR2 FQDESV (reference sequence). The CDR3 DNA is TGTGCCAGCAGAACCACAAGTTACACTGAAGCTTTCTTT. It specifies CASRTTSYTEAFF.

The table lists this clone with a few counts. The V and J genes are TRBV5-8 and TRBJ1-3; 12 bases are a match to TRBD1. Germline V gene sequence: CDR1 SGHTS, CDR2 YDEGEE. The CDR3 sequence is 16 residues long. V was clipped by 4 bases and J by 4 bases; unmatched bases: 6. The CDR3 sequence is CASSRGQGARGNTIYF. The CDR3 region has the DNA TGTGCCAGCAGCCGGGGACAGGGGGCGCGGGGAAACACCATATATTTT.

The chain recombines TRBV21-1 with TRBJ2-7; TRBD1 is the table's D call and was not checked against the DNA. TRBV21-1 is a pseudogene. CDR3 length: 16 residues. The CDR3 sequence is CASSNTSPRDNYEQYF. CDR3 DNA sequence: TGTGCCAGCAGCAACACCTCCCCCCGGGACAATTACGAGCAGTACTTC.